The 12 T cell receptor beta chains given below trace back to one sample, sequenced in a study of T-cell memory formation after mild COVID-19. Each CDR3 protein is one row after TCRdb ran MiXCR on the 5' RACE reads. Counted here are about 170,000 distinct CDR3 sequences, over 10% occurring once; the ten biggest clones make up 2.5% to 4%. Sample: PBMCs or a T cell subset sorted from them (not recorded which). Receptor source: a man younger than 35 who had mild COVID-19 (a few samples of this study predate the infection). Cell type and time point are not known.

The V call is TRBV7-2, the J call TRBJ2-2, with TRBD1 matching 7 bases. Germline loops: CDR1 SGHTA, CDR2 FQGNSA. J gave up 0 bases and V 3 bases, and 4 bases lay outside the gene matches. The CDR3 covers 16 residues. The CDR3 DNA reads as TGTGCCAGCAGCTTCCTGGGACAGCCGAACACCGGGGAGCTGTTTTTT. Protein: CASSFLGQPNTGELFF.

The chain uses TRBV5-8 and TRBJ1-1, with 7 bases aligning to TRBD1. With 4 bases clipped from V and 1 base from J, the junction kept 7 bases outside the gene matches. CDR3 length equals 15 residues. Germline V CDR1 and CDR2: SGHTS, YDEGEE. The CDR3 spells CASSPGTAQNTEAFF. The CDR3, as DNA: TGTGCCAGCAGCCCCGGGACAGCTCAGAACACTGAAGCTTTCTTT.

Only a few counts were recorded for this clonotype. The J gene is TRBJ2-3, the V gene TRBV7-3, with D unresolved. V shed 7 bases and J shed 5 bases, with 16 bases lying between them. Germline CDR1 SGHTA, CDR2 FQGTGA. The CDR3 extends over 14 amino acids. The CDR3 DNA follows: TGTGCCAGCACCGAAGGAGTTTATGAAGATACGCAGTATTTT. This translates into CASTEGVYEDTQYF.

The CDR3 DNA reads TGTGCCAGCAGCCCCATGACAGGGCGGGAGACCCAGTACTTC. It codes for CASSPMTGRETQYF. The rearrangement uses TRBV9 and TRBJ2-5, with 7 bases identical to TRBD1. This CDR3 is 14 amino acids long. After removal of 4 bases from V and 5 bases from J, the junction contained 8 bases not matched to a gene. Per germline, CDR1 SGDLS and CDR2 YYNGEE. The variable domain in full, with the rest retrieved from reference TRBV9 and TRBJ2-5, is DSGVTQTPKHLITATGQRVTLRCSPRSGDLSVYWYQQSLDQGLQFLIQYYNGEERAKGNILERFSAQQFPDLHSELNLSSLELGDSALYFCASSPMTGRETQYFGPGTRLLVL.

This clonotype was observed many times. The V call is TRBV5-1, the J call TRBJ1-1; D is perhaps TRBD1 (5 bases). The V end lost 3 bases, the J end lost 8 bases, and 14 bases lay between the germline ends. The CDR3 covers 13 residues. Germline values: CDR1 SGHRS, CDR2 YFSETQ. The DNA of the CDR3 is TGCGCCAGCAGCTCCGGGGGAATTTCGGAAGCTTTCTTT. Its translation is CASSSGGISEAFF. Full variable domain (missing parts from reference TRBV5-1 and TRBJ1-1): KAGVTQTPRYLIKTRGQQVTLSCSPISGHRSVSWYQQTPGQGLQFLFEYFSETQRNKGNFPGRFSGRQFSNSRSEMNVSTLELGDSALYLCASSSGGISEAFFGQGTRLTVV.

This clonotype was counted a few times. This chain uses TRBV7-9 with TRBJ2-3, with D uncertain. Germline loops: CDR1 SEHNR, CDR2 FQNEAQ (reference sequence). This CDR3 is built from 15 residues. V gave up 1 base and J gave up 0 bases, with 8 bases separating them. The CDR3 loop reads CASSLDLGSTDTQYF. For the CDR3, the DNA is TGTGCCAGCAGCTTAGACCTGGGGAGCACAGATACGCAGTATTTT.

This clonotype was seen at least ten times. V usage is TRBV28 and J usage is TRBJ2-3; 8 bases align to TRBD2. The CDR3 is 15 amino acids. CDR1 and CDR2 (germline): MDHEN, SYDVKM. J lost 2 bases, V lost 8 bases, and 9 bases had no gene match. The CDR3 loop is CASQSGGPYTDTQYF. The CDR3, as DNA: TGTGCCAGCCAGAGCGGGGGACCCTACACAGATACGCAGTATTTT.

The gene calls are TRBV7-3 and TRBJ1-1; D may be TRBD1 (5 bases). The ends were cut back, 2 bases at V and 4 bases at J, with 14 bases in the middle. This CDR3 has 15 amino acids. The germline V gene encodes CDR1 SGHTA and CDR2 FQGTGA. The CDR3 here is CASSLQGRRPTEAFF. In DNA form, the CDR3 reads TGTGCCAGCAGCTTACAGGGTCGGAGGCCCACTGAAGCTTTCTTT.

V is TRBV29-1 and J is TRBJ1-2; TRBD1 agrees at 8 bases. CDR3 length: 13 amino acids. V gave up 4 bases and J gave up 4 bases; unmatched junction bases: 5. Germline-derived CDR1 and CDR2 are SQVTM and ANQGSEA. Here the CDR3 reads CSVGQGAIYGYTF. The CDR3 nucleotides are TGCAGCGTTGGGCAGGGGGCAATCTATGGCTACACCTTC.

The chain links TRBV5-1 to TRBJ2-1; TRBD2 agrees at 13 bases. The CDR3 runs to 15 residues. V lost 5 bases and J lost 4; bases outside the gene matches: 3. Per the germline V gene, CDR1 is SGHRS and CDR2 is YFSETQ. DNA of the CDR3: TGCGCCAGCAGTGGACTAGCGGGGGCGTACAATGAGCAGTTCTTC. Its protein product is CASSGLAGAYNEQFF.

This clonotype was observed a handful of times. The chain recombines TRBV29-1 with TRBJ2-5; no reliable D call. V lost 4 bases and J 1 base, leaving 7 bases between the germline ends. The V gene's germline CDR1 is SQVTM and CDR2 ANQGSEA. This CDR3 region has 12 residues. The CDR3 DNA reads TGCAGCGTTGGCGTCAGCCAAGAGACCCAGTACTTC. It is translated as CSVGVSQETQYF.

This rearrangement joins TRBV6-5 to TRBJ1-1; a weak D match, TRBD1 (5 bases). The V end lost 6 bases, the J end lost 6 bases, and 14 bases lay between the germline ends. The CDR3 has 13 amino acids. The germline CDR1 and CDR2 sequences are MNHEY and SVGAGI. The chain's CDR3 is CASRGYGGPEAFF. DNA for the CDR3: TGTGCCAGCAGGGGGTATGGGGGACCTGAAGCTTTCTTT.